This T cell receptor beta chain was retrieved from a study of T cell responses to AZD1222 COVID-19 vaccine. Study-level results: Repertoires were obtained only post-peak T cell response.

This table comes from immunoSEQ multiplex PCR, and its TCRdb copy is limited to in-frame clones, with some not included. The sample lists about 100,000 clones; just over 90% were seen once. As regards this clone: Its antigen is not known.

Samples with a second dose at about 4 or about 12 weeks were pooled together. This CDR3 has 17 amino acids. From germline, CDR1 is LGHDT and CDR2 YNNKEL (reference sequence). Trimming pared 5 bases from V and 4 bases from J, leaving 21 bases between. This sequence was found in an adult who received the AZD1222 COVID-19 vaccine. This chain connects TRBV3-1 (or the pseudogene TRBV3-2) to TRBJ1-3, with TRBD1 as a possible D gene (5 bases). The sequenced sample was peripheral blood, obtained 28 days after the second AZD1222 dose. CDR3 sequence reads: CASSYPREGPKGNTIYF. The DNA of the CDR3 is TGTGCCAGCAGCTACCCCCGCGAGGGGCCAAAAGGAAACACCATATATTTT.